These 11 T cell receptor beta chains share one sample of origin, sequenced in a study of healthy donors' naive CD4 and CD8 T cells. A linear amplification protocol produced the TCR libraries from roughly 480 ng of total RNA. Via MiXCR, TCRdb re-called the reads, giving one row per CDR3 protein. The sample yields approximately 180,000 distinct CDR3 sequences, 65% to 75% seen once. The sequenced sample was naive CD4+ and CD8+ T cells sorted from blood, pooled from several donors. The source of these receptors is a pool of human donors in good health; the sample pools cells from several healthy donors.

This chain uses TRBV2 with TRBJ2-2; 8 bases are a match to TRBD1. The V gene's germline CDR1 is SNHLY and CDR2 FYNNEI. The CDR3 has 15 amino acids. Trimming cost V 2 bases and J 4 bases; bases outside gene matches: 3. The chain's CDR3 is CASSEQGAGTGELFF. The CDR3 bases are TGTGCCAGCAGTGAACAGGGGGCCGGCACCGGGGAGCTGTTTTTT.

The rearrangement uses TRBV30 and TRBJ1-2; D is possibly TRBD1 (5 bases). The V gene lost 3 bases and the J gene lost 1 base, with 12 bases spanning the gap. CDR3 size: 14 residues. Germline CDR1 reads GTSNPN; CDR2 reads SVGIG (reference sequence). CDR3 nucleotide sequence: TGTGCCTGGAGAAGAAGGGGAAGTAACTATGGCTACACCTTC. Encoded protein: CAWRRRGSNYGYTF. The full variable domain, rest sourced from reference TRBV30 and TRBJ1-2, is SQTIHQWPATLVQPVGSPLSLECTVEGTSNPNLYWYRQAAGRGLQLLFYSVGIGQISSEVPQNLSASRPQDRQFILSSKKLLLSDSGFYLCAWRRRGSNYGYTFGSGTRLTVV.

The table lists this clonotype with a few counts. The genes are TRBV27 and TRBJ2-1; no clear D gene. V was shortened by 2 bases and J by 1 base, with 6 bases between the two germline ends. The CDR3 has 14 residues. Germline assignment: CDR1 MNHEY and CDR2 SMNVEV (reference sequence). CDR3 DNA sequence: TGTGCCAGCAGTTTAACTGGGTCCTACAATGAGCAGTTCTTC. Residues: CASSLTGSYNEQFF.

The V and J genes are TRBV29-1 and TRBJ2-2; no reliable D call. Germline assignment: CDR1 SQVTM and CDR2 ANQGSEA. CDR3 length equals 12 residues. The V end lost 4 bases, the J end lost 3 bases, and 6 bases lay between the germline ends. The CDR3 DNA is TGCAGCGTTGGGCAATACACCGGGGAGCTGTTTTTT. This codes for CSVGQYTGELFF.

The chain links TRBV28 to TRBJ2-7; 7 bases line up with TRBD2. J lost 0 bases, V lost 4 bases, and 15 bases had no gene match. CDR3 length: 18 residues. Germline assignment: CDR1 MDHEN and CDR2 SYDVKM. CDR3 sequence (DNA): TGTGCCAGCAGTTGGACGGGAGGAGCGGGCCCAAACTCCTACGAGCAGTACTTC. It is translated as CASSWTGGAGPNSYEQYF.

This chain connects TRBV5-6 to TRBJ2-7; no definite D call. There are 14 residues in the CDR3. Trimming took 9 bases from V and 3 from J, leaving 19 bases between them. The V gene's germline CDR1 is SGHDT and CDR2 YYEEEE. The CDR3 region is CATQNELRVYEQYF. The CDR3 nucleotides are TGTGCCACCCAAAACGAACTACGGGTCTACGAGCAGTACTTC.

The chain links TRBV19 to TRBJ2-1; D possibly corresponds to TRBD2 (6 bases). Trimming stripped 2 bases from V and 5 bases from J, with 13 bases between. CDR3 size: 15 residues. The germline V gene has CDR1 LNHDA and CDR2 SQIVND (reference sequence). This chain's CDR3 is CASSIMAGIDNEQFF. The CDR3 DNA is TGTGCCAGTAGTATAATGGCGGGGATCGACAATGAGCAGTTCTTC.

The chain has TRBV4-2 and TRBJ2-7; 7 nucleotides match TRBD2. From germline, CDR1 is LGHNA and CDR2 YNFKEQ. J was trimmed by 5 bases and V by 5 bases; bases with no gene match: 15. This CDR3 is 16 amino acids long. CDR3 in DNA: TGTGCCAGCAGCGACCTCGCCAGCGGGAAAGCAGACGAGCAGTACTTC. Its protein product is CASSDLASGKADEQYF.

The chain carries TRBV29-1 and TRBJ2-7; 11 bases fit TRBD2. V was pared by 8 bases and J by 3 bases, with 6 bases of the junction left unmatched. Germline assignment: CDR1 SQVTM and CDR2 ANQGSEA. This CDR3 region has 13 residues. The CDR3 DNA reads as TGCAGCTTCCTGACTAGCGGGAACTACGAGCAGTACGTC. Residues: CSFLTSGNYEQYV.

In this sample, this clonotype turned up once. Here the CDR3 DNA reads TGCGCCAGCACCAGCGACAGGGGCAACGACGGCTACACCTTC. This encodes CASTSDRGNDGYTF. The chain is built from TRBV5-1 and TRBJ1-2; TRBD1 matches 8 bases. The CDR3 is 14 amino acids. After removal of 6 bases from V and 8 bases from J, the junction contained 12 bases not matched to a gene. Germline CDR1 SGHRS, CDR2 YFSETQ.

This clonotype was seen a few times. This chain joins TRBV6-6 and TRBJ2-5; the D call may be TRBD1 or TRBD2 (6 bases each). The CDR3 totals 14 residues. Trimming took 2 bases from V and 9 from J, leaving 16 bases between them. Germline assignment: CDR1 MNHNY and CDR2 SVGAGI (reference sequence). In DNA form, the CDR3 reads TGTGCCAGCAGTTACGGGGGCGGCGGGGAGTCCCAGTACTTC. It specifies CASSYGGGGESQYF.